This T cell receptor beta chain was captured in a study of patients and donors after allogeneic stem cell transplantation. Looked up from germline, CDR1 is MNHEY and CDR2 is SMNVEV (reference sequence). The CDR3 sequence is 14 residues long. Trimming removed 1 base at V and 5 bases at J, with 12 bases between. TCRdb itself ran the RT-PCR reads through MiXCR, one entry per CDR3 protein. The sample includes about a million distinct CDR3 sequences, roughly 18% of them seen just once. The source is a human donor who was either an allogeneic HSCT recipient or a stem cell or donor lymphocyte infusion donor (not recorded which). It is not recorded whose cells these are; they may come from a transplant donor. This chain joins TRBV27 and TRBJ2-7; D may be TRBD2 (6 bases). The sample comprised blood, either unsorted or a sorted T cell fraction (not recorded which). Here the CDR3 DNA reads TGTGCCAGCAGTTTATACGCGGGGATCGACGAGCAGTACTTC. Protein sequence: CASSLYAGIDEQYF.